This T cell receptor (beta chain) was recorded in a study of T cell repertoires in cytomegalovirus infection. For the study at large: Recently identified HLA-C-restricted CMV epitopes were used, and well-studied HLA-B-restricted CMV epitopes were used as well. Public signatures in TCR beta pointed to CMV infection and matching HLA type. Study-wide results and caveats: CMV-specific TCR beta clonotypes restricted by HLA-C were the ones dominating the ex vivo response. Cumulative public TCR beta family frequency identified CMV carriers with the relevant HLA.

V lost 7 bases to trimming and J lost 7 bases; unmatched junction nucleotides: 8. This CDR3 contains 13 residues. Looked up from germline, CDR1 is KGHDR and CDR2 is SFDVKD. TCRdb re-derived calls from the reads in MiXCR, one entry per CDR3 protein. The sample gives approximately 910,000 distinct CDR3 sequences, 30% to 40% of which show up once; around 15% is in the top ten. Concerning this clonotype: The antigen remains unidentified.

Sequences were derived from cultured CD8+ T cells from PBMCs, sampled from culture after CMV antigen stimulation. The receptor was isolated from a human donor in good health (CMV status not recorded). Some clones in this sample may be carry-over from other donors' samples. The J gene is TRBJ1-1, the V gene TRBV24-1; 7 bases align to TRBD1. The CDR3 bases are TGTGCCACCAGAGACCGGGACAGCCTTGAAGCTTTCTTT. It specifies CATRDRDSLEAFF.